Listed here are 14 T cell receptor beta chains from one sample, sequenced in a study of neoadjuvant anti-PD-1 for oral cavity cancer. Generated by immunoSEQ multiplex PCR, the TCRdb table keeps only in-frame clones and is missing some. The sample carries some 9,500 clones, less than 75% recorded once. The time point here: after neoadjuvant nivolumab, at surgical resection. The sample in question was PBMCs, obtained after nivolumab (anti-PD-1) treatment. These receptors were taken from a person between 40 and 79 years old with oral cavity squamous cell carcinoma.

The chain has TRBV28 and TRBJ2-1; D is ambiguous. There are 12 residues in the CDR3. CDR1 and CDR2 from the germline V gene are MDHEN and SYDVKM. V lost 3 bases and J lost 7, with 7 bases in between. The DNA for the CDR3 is TGTGCCAGCAGTTTGACGAAGAATGAGCAGTTCTTC. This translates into CASSLTKNEQFF.

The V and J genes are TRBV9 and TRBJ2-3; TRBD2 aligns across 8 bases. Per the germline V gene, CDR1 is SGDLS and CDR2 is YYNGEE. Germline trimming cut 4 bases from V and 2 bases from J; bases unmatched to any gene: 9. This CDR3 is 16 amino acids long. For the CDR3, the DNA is TGTGCCAGCAGCCCTTTTATAGCGGGGCTCACAGATACGCAGTATTTT. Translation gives CASSPFIAGLTDTQYF. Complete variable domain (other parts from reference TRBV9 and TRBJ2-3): DSGVTQTPKHLITATGQRVTLRCSPRSGDLSVYWYQQSLDQGLQFLIQYYNGEERAKGNILERFSAQQFPDLHSELNLSSLELGDSALYFCASSPFIAGLTDTQYFGPGTRLTVL.

The CDR3 nucleotides read TGTGCCAGCAGCCCCCGGGGGCCCGAGACCCAGTACTTC. Translation gives CASSPRGPETQYF. The chain couples TRBV7-9 to TRBJ2-5; the D call may be TRBD1 or TRBD2 (6 bases each). V was pared by 5 bases and J by 5 bases, with 12 bases between. Per the germline V gene, CDR1 is SEHNR and CDR2 is FQNEAQ (reference sequence). This CDR3 region has 13 residues.

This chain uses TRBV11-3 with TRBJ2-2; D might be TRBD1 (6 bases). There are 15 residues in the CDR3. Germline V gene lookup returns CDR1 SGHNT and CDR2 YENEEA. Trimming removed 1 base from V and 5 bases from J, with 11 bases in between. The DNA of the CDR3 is TGTGCCAGCAGCTTAGGGGGGCAGTTAACCGGGGAGCTGTTTTTT. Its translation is CASSLGGQLTGELFF. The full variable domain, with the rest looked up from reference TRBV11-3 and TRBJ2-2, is EAGVVQSPRYKIIEKKQPVAFWCNPISGHNTLYWYLQNLGQGPELLIRYENEEAVDDSQLPKDRFSAERLKGVDSTLKIQPAELGDSAVYLCASSLGGQLTGELFFGEGSRLTVL.

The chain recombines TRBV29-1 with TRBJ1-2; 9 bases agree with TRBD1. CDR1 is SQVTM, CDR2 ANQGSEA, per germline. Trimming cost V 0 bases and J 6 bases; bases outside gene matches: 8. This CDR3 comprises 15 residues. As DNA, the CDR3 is TGCAGCGTTGAAGATTGGGGGACAGGGATAGATGGCTACACCTTC. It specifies CSVEDWGTGIDGYTF.

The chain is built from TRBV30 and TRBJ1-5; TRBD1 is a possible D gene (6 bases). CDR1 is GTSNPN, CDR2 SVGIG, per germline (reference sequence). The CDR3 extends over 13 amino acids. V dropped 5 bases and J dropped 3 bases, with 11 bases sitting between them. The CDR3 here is CAWAGQHNQPQHF. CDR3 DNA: TGTGCCTGGGCTGGACAGCACAATCAGCCCCAGCATTTT.

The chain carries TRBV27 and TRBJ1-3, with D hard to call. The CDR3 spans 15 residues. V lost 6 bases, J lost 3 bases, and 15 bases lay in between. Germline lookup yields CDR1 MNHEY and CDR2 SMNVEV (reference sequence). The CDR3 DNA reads TGTGCCAGCAGCCCCGATTATACGGGTGGAAACACCATATATTTT. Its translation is CASSPDYTGGNTIYF.

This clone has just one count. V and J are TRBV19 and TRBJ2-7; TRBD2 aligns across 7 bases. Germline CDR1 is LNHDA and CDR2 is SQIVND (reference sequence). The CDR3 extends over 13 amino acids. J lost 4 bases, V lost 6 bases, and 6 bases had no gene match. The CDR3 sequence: CASSAGLEYEQYF. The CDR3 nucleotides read TGTGCCAGTAGCGCTGGACTAGAGTACGAGCAGTACTTC.

CDR3 nucleotides: TGCGCCAGCAGCCCAGTTAGCGGGGGTTCTTACACAGATACGCAGTATTTT. It yields the protein CASSPVSGGSYTDTQYF. This chain connects TRBV5-1 to TRBJ2-3, with 9 bases lining up with TRBD2. CDR1 SGHRS and CDR2 YFSETQ come from the germline V gene. This CDR3 contains 17 residues. After removal of 4 bases from V and 2 bases from J, the junction contained 11 bases not matched to a gene. The full variable domain, rest sourced from reference TRBV5-1 and TRBJ2-3, is KAGVTQTPRYLIKTRGQQVTLSCSPISGHRSVSWYQQTPGQGLQFLFEYFSETQRNKGNFPGRFSGRQFSNSRSEMNVSTLELGDSALYLCASSPVSGGSYTDTQYFGPGTRLTVL.

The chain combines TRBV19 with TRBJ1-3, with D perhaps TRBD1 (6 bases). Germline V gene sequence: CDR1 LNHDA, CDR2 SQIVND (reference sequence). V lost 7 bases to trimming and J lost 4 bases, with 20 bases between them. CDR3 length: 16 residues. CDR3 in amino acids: CASKDRGVGTGNTIYF. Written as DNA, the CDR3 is TGTGCCAGTAAGGACAGAGGAGTAGGAACCGGAAACACCATATATTTT.

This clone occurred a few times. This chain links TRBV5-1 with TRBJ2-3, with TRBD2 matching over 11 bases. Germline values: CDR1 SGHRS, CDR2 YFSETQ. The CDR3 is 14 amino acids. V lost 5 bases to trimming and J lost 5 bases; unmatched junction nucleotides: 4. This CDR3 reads CASSLGLAGDTQYF. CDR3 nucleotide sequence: TGCGCCAGCAGTCTTGGACTAGCGGGAGATACGCAGTATTTT.

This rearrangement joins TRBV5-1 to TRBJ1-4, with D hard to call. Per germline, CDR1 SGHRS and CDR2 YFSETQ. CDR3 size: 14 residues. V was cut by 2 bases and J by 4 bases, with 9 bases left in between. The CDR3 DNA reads TGCGCCAGCAGCTTAGGGCACAATAATGAAAAACTGTTTTTT. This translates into CASSLGHNNEKLFF. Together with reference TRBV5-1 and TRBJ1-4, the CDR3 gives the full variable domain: KAGVTQTPRYLIKTRGQQVTLSCSPISGHRSVSWYQQTPGQGLQFLFEYFSETQRNKGNFPGRFSGRQFSNSRSEMNVSTLELGDSALYLCASSLGHNNEKLFFGSGTQLSVL.

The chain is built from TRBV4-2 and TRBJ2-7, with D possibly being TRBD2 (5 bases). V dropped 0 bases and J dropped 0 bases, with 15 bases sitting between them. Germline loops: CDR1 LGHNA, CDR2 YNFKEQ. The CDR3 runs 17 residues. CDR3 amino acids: CASSQDTGLGFSYEQYF. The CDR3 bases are TGTGCCAGCAGCCAAGATACCGGACTCGGGTTCTCCTACGAGCAGTACTTC.

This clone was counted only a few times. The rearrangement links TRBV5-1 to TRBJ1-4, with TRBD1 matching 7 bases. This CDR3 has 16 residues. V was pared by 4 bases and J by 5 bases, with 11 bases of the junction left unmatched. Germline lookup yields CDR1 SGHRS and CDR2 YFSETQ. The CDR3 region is CASSLDPGQINEKLFF. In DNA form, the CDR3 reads TGCGCCAGCAGCCTGGATCCGGGACAGATAAATGAAAAACTGTTTTTT.